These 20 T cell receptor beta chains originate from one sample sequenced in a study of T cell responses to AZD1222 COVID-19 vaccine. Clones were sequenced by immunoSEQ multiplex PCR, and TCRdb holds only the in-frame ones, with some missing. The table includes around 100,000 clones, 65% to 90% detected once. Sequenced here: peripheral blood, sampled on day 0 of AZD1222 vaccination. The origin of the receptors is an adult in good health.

The CDR3 nucleotides are TGTGCCACCAGCAGAGATGGGGGGACCTACGAGCAGTACTTC. As protein: CATSRDGGTYEQYF. The chain has TRBV15 and TRBJ2-7, with TRBD2 as a possible D gene (6 bases). Trimming removed 0 bases at V and 2 bases at J, with 8 bases between. Germline CDR1 and CDR2: LNHNV and YYDKDF (reference sequence). The CDR3 runs 14 residues.

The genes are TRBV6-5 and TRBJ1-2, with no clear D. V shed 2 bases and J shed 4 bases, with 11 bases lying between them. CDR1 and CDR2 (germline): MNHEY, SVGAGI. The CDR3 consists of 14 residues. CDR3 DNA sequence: TGTGCCAGCAGTTACGCCTCCAACCTCTATGGCTACACCTTC. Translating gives CASSYASNLYGYTF.

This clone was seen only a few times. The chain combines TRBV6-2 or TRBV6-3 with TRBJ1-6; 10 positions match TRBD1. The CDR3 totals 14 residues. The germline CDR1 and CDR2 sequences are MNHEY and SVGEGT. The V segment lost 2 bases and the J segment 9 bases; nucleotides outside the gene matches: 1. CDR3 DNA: TGTGCCAGCAGTTACAGGACAGGGGGTTCACCCCTCCACTTT. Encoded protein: CASSYRTGGSPLHF.

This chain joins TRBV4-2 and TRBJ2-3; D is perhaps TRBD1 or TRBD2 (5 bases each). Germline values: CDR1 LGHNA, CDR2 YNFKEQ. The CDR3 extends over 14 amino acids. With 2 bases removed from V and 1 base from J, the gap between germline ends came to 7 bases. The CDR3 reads CASSQMGGTDTQYF. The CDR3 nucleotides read TGTGCCAGCAGCCAAATGGGGGGCACAGATACGCAGTATTTT.

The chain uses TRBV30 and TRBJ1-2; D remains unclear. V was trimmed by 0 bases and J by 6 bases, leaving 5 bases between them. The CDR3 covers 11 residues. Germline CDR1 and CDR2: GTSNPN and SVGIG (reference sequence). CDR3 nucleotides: TGTGCCTGGAGTGTTGAAAATGGCTACACCTTC. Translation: CAWSVENGYTF.

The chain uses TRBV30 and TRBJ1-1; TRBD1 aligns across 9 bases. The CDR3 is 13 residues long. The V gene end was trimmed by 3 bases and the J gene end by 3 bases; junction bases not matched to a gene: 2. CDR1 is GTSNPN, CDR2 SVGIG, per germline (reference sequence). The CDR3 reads CAWSRDRDTEAFF. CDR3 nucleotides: TGTGCCTGGAGCCGGGACAGGGACACTGAAGCTTTCTTT.

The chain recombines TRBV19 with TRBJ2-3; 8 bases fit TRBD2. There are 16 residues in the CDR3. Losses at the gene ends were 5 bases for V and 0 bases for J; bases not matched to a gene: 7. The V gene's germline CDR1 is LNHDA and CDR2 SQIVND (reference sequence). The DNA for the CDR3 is TGTGCCAGTAGTCCCCGTGCTAGCGGGAGCACAGATACGCAGTATTTT. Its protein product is CASSPRASGSTDTQYF. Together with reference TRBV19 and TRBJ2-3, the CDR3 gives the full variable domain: DGGITQSPKYLFRKEGQNVTLSCEQNLNHDAMYWYRQDPGQGLRLIYYSQIVNDFQKGDIAEGYSVSREKKESFPLTVTSAQKNPTAFYLCASSPRASGSTDTQYFGPGTRLTVL.

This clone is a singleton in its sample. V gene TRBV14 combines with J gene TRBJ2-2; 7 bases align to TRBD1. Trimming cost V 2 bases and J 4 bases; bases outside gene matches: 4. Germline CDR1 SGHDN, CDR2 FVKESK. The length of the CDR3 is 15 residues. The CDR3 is CASSQRTGPTGELFF. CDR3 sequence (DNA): TGTGCCAGCAGCCAACGGACAGGCCCCACCGGGGAGCTGTTTTTT.

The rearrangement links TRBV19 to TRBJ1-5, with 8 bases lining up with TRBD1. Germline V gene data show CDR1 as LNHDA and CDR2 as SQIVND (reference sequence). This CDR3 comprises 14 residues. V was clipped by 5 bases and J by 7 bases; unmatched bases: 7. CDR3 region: CASSPDRVRQPQHF. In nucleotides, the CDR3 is TGTGCCAGTAGTCCGGACAGGGTAAGGCAGCCCCAGCATTTT.

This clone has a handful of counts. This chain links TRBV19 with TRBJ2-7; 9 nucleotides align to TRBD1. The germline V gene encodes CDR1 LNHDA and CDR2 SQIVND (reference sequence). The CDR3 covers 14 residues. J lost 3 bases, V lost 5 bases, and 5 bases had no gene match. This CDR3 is CASSAGDRVYEQYF. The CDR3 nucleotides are TGTGCCAGTAGTGCCGGGGACAGGGTCTACGAGCAGTACTTC.

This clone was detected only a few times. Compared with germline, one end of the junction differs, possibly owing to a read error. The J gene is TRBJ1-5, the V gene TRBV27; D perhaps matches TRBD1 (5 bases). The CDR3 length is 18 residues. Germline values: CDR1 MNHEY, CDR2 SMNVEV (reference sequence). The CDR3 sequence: CASSLSVPGPPRNQPQHF. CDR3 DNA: TGTGCCAGCAGTCTATCCGTCCCGGGACCGCCCCGCAATCAGCCCCAGCATTTT.

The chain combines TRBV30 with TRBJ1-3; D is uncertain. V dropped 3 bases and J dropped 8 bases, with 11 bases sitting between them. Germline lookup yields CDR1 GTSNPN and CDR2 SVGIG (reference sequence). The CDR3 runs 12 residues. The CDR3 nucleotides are TGTGCCTGGAGATCGCAATATGACACCATATATTTT. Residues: CAWRSQYDTIYF. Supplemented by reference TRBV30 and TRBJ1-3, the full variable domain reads SQTIHQWPATLVQPVGSPLSLECTVEGTSNPNLYWYRQAAGRGLQLLFYSVGIGQISSEVPQNLSASRPQDRQFILSSKKLLLSDSGFYLCAWRSQYDTIYFGEGSWLTVV.

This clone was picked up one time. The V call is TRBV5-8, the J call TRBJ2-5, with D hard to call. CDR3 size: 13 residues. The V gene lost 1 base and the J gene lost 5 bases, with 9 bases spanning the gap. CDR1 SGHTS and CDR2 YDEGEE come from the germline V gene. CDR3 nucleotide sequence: TGTGCCAGCAGCTTGTACCTAGAGGAGACCCAGTACTTC. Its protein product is CASSLYLEETQYF.

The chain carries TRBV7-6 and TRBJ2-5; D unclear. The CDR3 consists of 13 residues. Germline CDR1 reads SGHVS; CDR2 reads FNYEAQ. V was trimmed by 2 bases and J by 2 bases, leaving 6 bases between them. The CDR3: CASSLTQQETQYF. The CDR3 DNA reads TGTGCCAGCAGCTTAACACAGCAAGAGACCCAGTACTTC.

CDR3 sequence: CASSEARARGQFF. CDR3 coding DNA: TGTGCCAGCAGTGAAGCTAGGGCAAGGGGGCAGTTCTTC. J is TRBJ2-1 and V is TRBV2; tentatively, D is TRBD1 (5 bases). Trimming pared 0 bases from V and 12 bases from J, leaving 12 bases between. CDR1 and CDR2 (germline): SNHLY, FYNNEI. The CDR3 runs to 13 residues.

This chain's CDR3 is CASSPRREEKLFF. The CDR3 coding sequence is TGTGCCAGCTCACCACGGCGGGAAGAAAAACTGTTTTTT. J is TRBJ1-4 and V is TRBV18; the D is unclear. Trimming took 1 base from V and 8 from J, leaving 8 bases between them. Germline CDR1 reads KGHSH; CDR2 reads LQKENI. This CDR3 contains 13 residues.

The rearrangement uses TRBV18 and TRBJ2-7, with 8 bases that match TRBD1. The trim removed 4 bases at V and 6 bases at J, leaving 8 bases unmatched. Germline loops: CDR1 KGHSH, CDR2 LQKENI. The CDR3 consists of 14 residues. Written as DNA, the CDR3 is TGTGCCAGCTCACTTCAGGACAGGGAAAGCGAGCAGTACTTC. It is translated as CASSLQDRESEQYF. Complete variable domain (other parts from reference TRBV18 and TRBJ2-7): NAGVMQNPRHLVRRRGQEARLRCSPMKGHSHVYWYRQLPEEGLKFMVYLQKENIIDESGMPKERFSAEFPKEGPSILRIQQVVRGDSAAYFCASSLQDRESEQYFGPGTRLTVT.

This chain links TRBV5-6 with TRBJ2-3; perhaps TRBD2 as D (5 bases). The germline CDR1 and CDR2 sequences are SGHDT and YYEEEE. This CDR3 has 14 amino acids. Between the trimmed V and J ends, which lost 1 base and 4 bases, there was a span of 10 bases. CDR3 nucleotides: TGTGCCAGCAGCTTGATTCTAGCTCCAGATACGCAGTATTTT. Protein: CASSLILAPDTQYF.

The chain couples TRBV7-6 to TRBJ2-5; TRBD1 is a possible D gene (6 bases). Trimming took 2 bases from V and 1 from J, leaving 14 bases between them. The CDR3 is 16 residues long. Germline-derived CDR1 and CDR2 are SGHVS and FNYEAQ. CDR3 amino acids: CASSLSQGLSQETQYF. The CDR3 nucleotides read TGTGCCAGCAGCTTATCGCAGGGGCTGTCCCAAGAGACCCAGTACTTC.

CDR3 in amino acids: CASSSRRTGGGTDTQYF. Written as DNA, the CDR3 is TGTGCCAGTAGTAGCCGTCGGACTGGGGGGGGCACAGATACGCAGTATTTT. The gene calls are TRBV19 and TRBJ2-3; 7 bases line up with TRBD2. The ends lost 4 bases at V and 1 base at J; junction bases unmatched: 11. CDR1 LNHDA and CDR2 SQIVND come from the germline V gene (reference sequence). This CDR3 contains 17 residues.